The TCR beta chain under discussion was sequenced for a study of T-cell memory formation after mild COVID-19. This clonotype showed up just a few times. The antigen remains unidentified. It was 5'RACE with constant-segment primers that produced the TCR alpha and TCR beta cDNA libraries, which carried sample barcodes and UMIs. TCRdb re-analysed the 5' RACE reads in MiXCR, keeping a single row per CDR3 protein. The sample shows about 350,000 distinct CDR3 sequences, roughly an eighth of them seen only once. Regarding the study as a whole: The study found contracting CD4+ clones mainly in CM and EM and contracting CD8+ clones in EMRA.

CDR3 size: 12 residues. The V end was cut by 5 bases, the J end by 6 bases, with 6 bases between. Germline values: CDR1 KGHDR, CDR2 SFDVKD. This TCR derives from a man younger than 35 who had mild COVID-19 (a few samples of this study predate the infection). Cell type and time point are not known. V gene TRBV24-1 combines with J gene TRBJ2-2; no clear D. Sequenced material: PBMCs or a T cell subset sorted from them (not recorded which). The CDR3 reads CATSGESGELFF. The CDR3 DNA sequence: TGTGCCACCAGTGGGGAATCCGGGGAGCTGTTTTTT.